Below, 14 T cell receptor beta chains from the same sample are listed, as sequenced in a study of cytomegalovirus exposure and HLA in healthy donors. The PCR ran on 60 Vbeta and 13 Jbeta primers. Profiled with immunoSEQ multiplex PCR; TCRdb holds only in-frame clones, not every one. This sample has around 150,000 clones, with 71% found just once. Sequenced sample: PBMCs. These receptors originate from a woman aged 25 to 39 in good health and CMV-seronegative.

In this sample, this clone turned up a few times. This rearrangement joins TRBV4-2 to TRBJ2-2, with TRBD2 identical over 16 bases. Germline V gene sequence: CDR1 LGHNA, CDR2 YNFKEQ. V shed 2 bases and J 4 bases; nucleotides not matched to a gene: 7. The CDR3 runs 19 residues. The CDR3 nucleotides are TGTGCCAGCAGCCAAACGCCGGGACTAGCGGGGGGGGTCACCGGGGAGCTGTTTTTT. Encoded protein: CASSQTPGLAGGVTGELFF.

The chain couples TRBV4-1 to TRBJ1-5; D is ambiguous. The CDR3 runs to 16 residues. Deletions cut 0 bases from V and 3 bases from J, with 12 bases between. CDR1 and CDR2 (germline): MGHRA, YSYEKL. CDR3 region: CASSQDLARVNQPQHF. Here the CDR3 DNA reads TGCGCCAGCAGCCAAGATCTCGCACGGGTCAATCAGCCCCAGCATTTT.

The genes are TRBV19 and TRBJ2-7; 14 bases are shared with TRBD2. The junction had 4 bases not matched to a gene; V was cut back by 8 bases and J by 4 bases. The CDR3 totals 14 residues. Germline CDR1 reads LNHDA; CDR2 reads SQIVND (reference sequence). CDR3 DNA sequence: TGTGCCAGTGGGGGGACTAGCGGGAGATACGAGCAGTACTTC. It encodes CASGGTSGRYEQYF.

The chain has TRBV7-3 and TRBJ2-3; 8 bases map to TRBD2. Germline loops: CDR1 SGHTA, CDR2 FQGTGA. There are 15 residues in the CDR3. V was clipped by 6 bases and J by 2 bases; unmatched bases: 7. In nucleotides, the CDR3 is TGTGCCAGCAGGCCGCCGGGACTAGACACAGATACGCAGTATTTT. As protein: CASRPPGLDTDTQYF.

V usage is TRBV5-1 and J usage is TRBJ2-2; the D is unclear. V gave up 1 base and J gave up 0 bases, with 13 bases separating them. CDR1 is SGHRS and CDR2 is YFSETQ in the germline V gene. CDR3 size: 17 residues. As DNA, the CDR3 is TGCGCCAGCAGCTTGTTTGGCCTGCCCGCGAACACCGGGGAGCTGTTTTTT. Amino acids: CASSLFGLPANTGELFF.

The chain combines TRBV9 with TRBJ2-1; the D gene is possibly TRBD2 (5 bases). The germline gives CDR1 SGDLS, CDR2 YYNGEE. This CDR3 comprises 15 residues. Trimming shortened V by 4 bases and J by 8 bases, and 19 bases separated the two germline ends. In nucleotides, the CDR3 is TGTGCCAGCAGCCCCGGGGTTCTCGGATTCGATGAGCAGTTCTTC. The encoded protein is CASSPGVLGFDEQFF. Full variable domain (outside the CDR3, taken from reference TRBV9 and TRBJ2-1): DSGVTQTPKHLITATGQRVTLRCSPRSGDLSVYWYQQSLDQGLQFLIQYYNGEERAKGNILERFSAQQFPDLHSELNLSSLELGDSALYFCASSPGVLGFDEQFFGPGTRLTVL.

The chain uses TRBV6-5 and TRBJ1-1; D remains ambiguous. Germline CDR1 reads MNHEY; CDR2 reads SVGAGI. V lost 2 bases and J 9 bases, leaving 7 bases between the germline ends. This CDR3 has 11 amino acids. CDR3: CASSYNQKAFF. CDR3 DNA sequence: TGTGCCAGCAGTTACAATCAAAAAGCTTTCTTT.

The DNA of the CDR3 is TGTGCCAGCAGTGAAGTTGGGAGGGCTTTCTTT. Residues: CASSEVGRAFF. J is TRBJ1-1 and V is TRBV2; D gene unclear. The V gene lost 1 base and the J gene lost 11 bases, with 8 bases spanning the gap. This CDR3 is built from 11 residues. CDR1 and CDR2 (germline): SNHLY, FYNNEI. The whole variable domain, remainder taken from reference TRBV2 and TRBJ1-1, is EPEVTQTPSHQVTQMGQEVILRCVPISNHLYFYWYRQILGQKVEFLVSFYNNEISEKSEIFDDQFSVERPDGSNFTLKIRSTKLEDSAMYFCASSEVGRAFFGQGTRLTVV.

V gene TRBV9 combines with J gene TRBJ2-7, with 8 bases aligning to TRBD1. In germline, CDR1 is SGDLS, CDR2 YYNGEE. The CDR3 is 16 amino acids. J was trimmed by 5 bases and V by 0 bases; bases with no gene match: 10. CDR3 sequence (DNA): TGTGCCAGCAGCGTAGGAGCAGGGGGCAGGGACCACGAGCAGTACTTC. This sequence encodes CASSVGAGGRDHEQYF.

V usage is TRBV19 and J usage is TRBJ2-7, with D perhaps TRBD1 (5 bases). Trimming took off 3 bases at V and 5 bases at J, with 20 bases between the two ends. Germline V gene lookup returns CDR1 LNHDA and CDR2 SQIVND (reference sequence). This CDR3 has 16 residues. The chain's CDR3 is CASSMGAGYSADEQYF. CDR3 bases: TGTGCCAGTAGTATGGGCGCAGGGTATTCAGCAGACGAGCAGTACTTC.

This clone was detected a few times. The gene calls are TRBV25-1 and TRBJ2-5, with 7 nucleotides matching TRBD1. Germline values: CDR1 MGHDK, CDR2 SYGVNS. The ends lost 3 bases at V and 5 bases at J; junction bases unmatched: 6. CDR3 length: 14 residues. CDR3: CASSDLWDSETQYF. In nucleotides, the CDR3 is TGTGCCAGCAGTGACCTCTGGGACAGCGAGACCCAGTACTTC.

The chain has TRBV4-1 and TRBJ2-5, with D uncertain. The DNA end lines up better with TRBJ2-7; the J call may be wrong. The CDR3 is made up of 14 amino acids. The V gene's germline CDR1 is MGHRA and CDR2 YSYEKL. In nucleotides, the CDR3 is TGCGCCAGCAGCCAAGGGGCAAATTCCTACGAGCAGTACTTC. Translating it yields CASSQGANSYEQYF.

V usage is TRBV10-2 and J usage is TRBJ2-1, with 8 bases aligning to TRBD2. J gave up 2 bases and V 8 bases, and 5 bases lay outside the gene matches. CDR1 is WSHSY and CDR2 is SAAADI in the germline V gene. The CDR3 has 14 residues. CDR3 DNA: TGCGCCAGCTTAGAGACTAGCGCCTACAATGAGCAGTTCTTC. This translates into CASLETSAYNEQFF.

The sample holds one count of this clone. The chain links TRBV12-5 to TRBJ2-7; no firm D call. Germline V CDR1 and CDR2: LGHNT, FRNRAP. Deletions cut 3 bases from V and 0 bases from J, with 6 bases between. The CDR3 contains 13 residues. CDR3 in DNA: TGTGCTAGTGGTTTTGGCAGCTCCTACGAGCAGTACTTC. Translation gives CASGFGSSYEQYF.